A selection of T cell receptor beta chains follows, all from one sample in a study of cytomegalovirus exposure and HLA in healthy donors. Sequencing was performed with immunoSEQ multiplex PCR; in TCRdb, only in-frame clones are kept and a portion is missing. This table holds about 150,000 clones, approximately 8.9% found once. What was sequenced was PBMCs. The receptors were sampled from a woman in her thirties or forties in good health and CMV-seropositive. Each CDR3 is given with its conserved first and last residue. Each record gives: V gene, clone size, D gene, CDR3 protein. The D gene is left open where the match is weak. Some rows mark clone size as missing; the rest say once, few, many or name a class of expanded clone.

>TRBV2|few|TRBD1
CASSDLTGRNQPQHF
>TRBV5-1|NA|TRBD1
CASSLSGQGIETQYF
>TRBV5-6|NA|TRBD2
CASSSAGGSTDTQYF
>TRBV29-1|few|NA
CSASRVAIKTQYF
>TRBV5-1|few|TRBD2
CASSLEQREDEQYF
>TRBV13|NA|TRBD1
CASSSGTGGRYEQYF
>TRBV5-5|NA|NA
CASSLAGVPGNTIYF
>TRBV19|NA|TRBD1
CASSPDRALINYGYTF
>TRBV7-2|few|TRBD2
CASSQQRGGSEQFF
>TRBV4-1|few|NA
CASSQSDKLNYGYTF
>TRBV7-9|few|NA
CASSRQGNTEAFF
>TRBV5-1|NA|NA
CASSLARLQGPYEQYF
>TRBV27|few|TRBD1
CASRPGTGDYNEQFF
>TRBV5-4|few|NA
CASSLPRSETQYF
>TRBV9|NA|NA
CASSDTGFGETQYF
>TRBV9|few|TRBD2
CASSVELAISTGELFF
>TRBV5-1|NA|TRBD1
CASSLVRGQGGGTQYF
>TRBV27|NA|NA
CASSLQGANTEAFF
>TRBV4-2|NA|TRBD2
CASSQGGGNTGELFF
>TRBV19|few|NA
CASSDGRGNTIYF
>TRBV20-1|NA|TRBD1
CSGQGNTEAFF
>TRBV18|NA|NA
CASSLDRYNTGELFF
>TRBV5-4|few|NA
CASSLGGTGANVLTF
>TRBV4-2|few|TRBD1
CASSQGQGDAGANVLTF
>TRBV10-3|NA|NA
CAIRPTGSYEQYF
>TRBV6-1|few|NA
CASSEGTGNWETQYF
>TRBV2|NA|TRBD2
CASRGLRGGVYNEQFF
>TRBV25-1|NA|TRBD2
CASSTGGIQYF